A single T cell receptor (beta chain) is shown here with its context. Its matching antigen is unknown. This sample stems from a study of CD8 T cells in ankylosing spondylitis. Regarding the study as a whole: Typical of ankylosing spondylitis blood, it appeared, was a TCR beta motif of under 10 highly homologous variants. Clones linked with disease were CD8+ and fairly uncommon in the peripheral blood. Both synovial fluid and blood in reactive arthritis had previously been reported to carry some motif variants.

It was by quantitative 5'-RACE with molecular barcodes that TCR beta libraries were made. Each CDR3 protein is one row after TCRdb ran MiXCR on the 5' RACE reads. The sample shows around 540,000 distinct CDR3 sequences, roughly 13% of them seen only once. The TCR originated in a male donor with ankylosing spondylitis. Sequenced material: blood, either unsorted or a sorted T cell fraction (not recorded which).

The CDR3 DNA is TGTGCCAGCAGCCAAGACGCAGCGGGGTTCGGCTACAATGAGCAGTTCTTC. It translates to CASSQDAAGFGYNEQFF. The J gene is TRBJ2-1, the V gene TRBV4-2; 7 nucleotides line up with TRBD2. There are 17 residues in the CDR3. Germline trimming cut 0 bases from V and 3 bases from J; bases unmatched to any gene: 8. Germline loops: CDR1 LGHNA, CDR2 YNFKEQ.